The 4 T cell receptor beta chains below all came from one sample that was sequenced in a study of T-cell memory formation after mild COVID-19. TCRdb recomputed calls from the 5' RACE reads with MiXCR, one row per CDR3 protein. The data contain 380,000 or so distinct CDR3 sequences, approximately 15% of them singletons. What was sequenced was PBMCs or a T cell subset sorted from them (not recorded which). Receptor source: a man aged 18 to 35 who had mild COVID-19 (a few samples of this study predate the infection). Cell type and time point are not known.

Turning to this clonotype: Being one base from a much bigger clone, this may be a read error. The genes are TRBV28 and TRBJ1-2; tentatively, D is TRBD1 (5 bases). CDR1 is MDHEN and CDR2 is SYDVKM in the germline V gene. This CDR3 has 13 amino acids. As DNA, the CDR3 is TGTGCCAGCATTTTAGGGAGGGGCTATGGCTACACCTTC. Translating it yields CASILGRGYGYTF.

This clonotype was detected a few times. CDR3 sequence reads: CASSQEPLSTWEVGGTGELFF. The CDR3 coding sequence is TGTGCCAGCAGCCAAGAACCCCTCTCCACTTGGGAGGTAGGAGGCACCGGGGAGCTGTTTTTT. The genes are TRBV4-2 and TRBJ2-2; D is perhaps TRBD2 (6 bases). The length of the CDR3 is 21 residues. Germline V lookup: CDR1 LGHNA, CDR2 YNFKEQ. V lost 0 bases and J lost 4, with 27 bases in between.

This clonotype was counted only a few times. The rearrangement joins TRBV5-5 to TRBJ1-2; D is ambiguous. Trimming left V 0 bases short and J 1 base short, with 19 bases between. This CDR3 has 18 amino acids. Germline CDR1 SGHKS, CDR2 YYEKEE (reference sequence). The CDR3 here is CASSLDTPTPPFNYGYTF. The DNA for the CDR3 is TGTGCCAGCAGCTTGGACACACCTACACCCCCGTTTAACTATGGCTACACCTTC.

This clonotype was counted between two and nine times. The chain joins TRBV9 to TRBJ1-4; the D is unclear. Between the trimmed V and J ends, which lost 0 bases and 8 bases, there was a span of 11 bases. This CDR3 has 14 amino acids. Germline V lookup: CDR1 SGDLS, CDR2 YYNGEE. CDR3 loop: CASSVAVGNEKLFF. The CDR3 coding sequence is TGTGCCAGCAGCGTAGCCGTGGGCAACGAAAAACTGTTTTTT.